Sequencing of this T cell receptor beta chain was carried out in a study of molecular identifiers for immune sequencing clone quantification. The bulk TCR libraries were made with methods described before and with listed TCR primers. MiXCR was run by TCRdb on the PCR reads, yielding one entry per CDR3 protein. In the table there are some 590,000 distinct CDR3 sequences, over 25% of which are singletons. This clonotype was seen many times. Its antigen is as yet unknown. Findings of the study overall: Identical barcode-sharing TCR molecules could lead to underestimated sizes for highly expanded clones.

Per germline, CDR1 SGHVS and CDR2 FQNEAQ. Between the trimmed V and J ends, which lost 1 base and 8 bases, there was a span of 8 bases. The CDR3 is 12 amino acids. This clonotype was sampled from a human donor in good health. Some libraries in this study had Jurkat cell RNA spiked in. Sequencing was done on a sample of naive CD8+ T cells from blood, with Jurkat cell RNA spiked in. As to subset: FACS-sorted CD8+CD4-CCR7+CD45RA+ naive T cells. V usage is TRBV7-8 and J usage is TRBJ1-1; D unresolved. CDR3 amino acids: CASSLGVPEAFF. The CDR3 DNA sequence: TGTGCCAGCAGCTTAGGGGTTCCCGAAGCTTTCTTT.